Below, one TCR beta chain is given with its context. There are 13 residues in the CDR3. From germline, CDR1 is MNHEY and CDR2 SVGAGI. V was cut by 6 bases and J by 7 bases, with 15 bases left in between. The source of the sample is a study of control samples from healthy donors and cancer patients. Clones were sequenced by immunoSEQ multiplex PCR, and TCRdb holds only the in-frame ones, with some missing. This repertoire shows 90,000 to 110,000 clones, 85% to 90% found once; its top ten account for roughly a sixth. The chain couples TRBV6-5 to TRBJ2-5, with TRBD1 as a possible D gene (6 bases). This receptor was obtained from a woman between 50 and 59 years old in good health. What was sequenced was blood. CDR3 sequence reads: CASSRGGVGTQYF. The CDR3 DNA reads TGTGCCAGCAGCAGGGGTGGAGTAGGGACCCAGTACTTC.